Following are 2 T cell receptor beta chains from one sample sequenced in a study of T cell changes during pregnancy in multiple sclerosis. The protocol was immunoSEQ multiplex PCR, while the TCRdb copy is restricted to in-frame clones and leaves out a portion. The table records roughly 90,000 clones, approximately 94% of them present only once. Sequencing was performed on peripheral blood, taken in the third trimester of pregnancy. Receptor source: a female donor with multiple sclerosis, enrolled in a pregnancy study.

The chain joins TRBV10-3 to TRBJ2-1; TRBD2 matches at 8 bases. Germline assignment: CDR1 ENHRY and CDR2 SYGVKD. With V trimmed by 0 bases and J by 5 bases, 3 bases remained unmatched. This CDR3 has 15 residues. The CDR3 sequence: CAISESGRANNEQFF. CDR3 nucleotide sequence: TGTGCCATCAGTGAGTCCGGGAGGGCCAACAATGAGCAGTTCTTC.

The J gene is TRBJ2-3, the V gene TRBV11-2; 7 bases are a match to TRBD2. The CDR3 covers 16 residues. Germline V gene data show CDR1 as SGHAT and CDR2 as FQNNGV. V was clipped by 4 bases and J by 0 bases; unmatched bases: 7. The CDR3 DNA reads as TGTGCCAGCAGCTCCCTACGGCGGGAGAGCACAGATACGCAGTATTTT. Translation: CASSSLRRESTDTQYF.